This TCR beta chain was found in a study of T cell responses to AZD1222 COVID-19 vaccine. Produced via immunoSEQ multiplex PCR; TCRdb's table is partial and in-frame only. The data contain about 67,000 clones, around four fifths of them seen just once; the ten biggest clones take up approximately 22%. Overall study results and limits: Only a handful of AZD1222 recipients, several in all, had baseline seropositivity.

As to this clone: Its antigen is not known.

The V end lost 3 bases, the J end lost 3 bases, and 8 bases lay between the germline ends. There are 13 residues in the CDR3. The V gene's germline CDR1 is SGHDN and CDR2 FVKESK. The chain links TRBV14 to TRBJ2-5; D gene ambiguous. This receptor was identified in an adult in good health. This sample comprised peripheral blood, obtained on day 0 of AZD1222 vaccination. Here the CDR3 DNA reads TGTGCCAGCAGCCAGTTTCTAAAAGAGACCCAGTACTTC. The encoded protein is CASSQFLKETQYF.